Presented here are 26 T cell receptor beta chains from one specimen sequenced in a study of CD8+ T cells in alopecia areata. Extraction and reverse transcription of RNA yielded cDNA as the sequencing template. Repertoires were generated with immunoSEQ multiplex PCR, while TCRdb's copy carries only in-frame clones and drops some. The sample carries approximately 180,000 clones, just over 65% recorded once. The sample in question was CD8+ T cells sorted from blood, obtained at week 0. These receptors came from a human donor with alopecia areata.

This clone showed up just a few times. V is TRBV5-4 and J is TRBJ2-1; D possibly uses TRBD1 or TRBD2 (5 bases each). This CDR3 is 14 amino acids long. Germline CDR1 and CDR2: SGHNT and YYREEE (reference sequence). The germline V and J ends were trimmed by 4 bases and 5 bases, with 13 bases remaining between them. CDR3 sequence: CASSARDGNNEQFF. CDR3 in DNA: TGTGCCAGCAGCGCCCGGGACGGAAACAATGAGCAGTTCTTC.

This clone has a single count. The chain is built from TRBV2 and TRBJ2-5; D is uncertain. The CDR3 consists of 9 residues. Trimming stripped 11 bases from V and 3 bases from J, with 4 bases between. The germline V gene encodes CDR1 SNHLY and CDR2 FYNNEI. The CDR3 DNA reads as TGTGCCTTAGAAGAGACCCAGTACTTC. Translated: CALEETQYF.

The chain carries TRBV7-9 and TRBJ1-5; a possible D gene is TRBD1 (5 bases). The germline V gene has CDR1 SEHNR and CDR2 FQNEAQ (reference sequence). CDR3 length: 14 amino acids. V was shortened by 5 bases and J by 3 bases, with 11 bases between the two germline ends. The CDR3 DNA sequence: TGTGCCAGCAGCCGCGGGGGGGTCAATCAGCCCCAGCATTTT. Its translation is CASSRGGVNQPQHF. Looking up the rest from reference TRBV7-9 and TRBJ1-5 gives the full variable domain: DTGVSQNPRHKITKRGQNVTFRCDPISEHNRLYWYRQTLGQGPEFLTYFQNEAQLEKSRLLSDRFSAERPKGSFSTLEIQRTEQGDSAMYLCASSRGGVNQPQHFGDGTRLSIL.

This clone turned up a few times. In nucleotides, the CDR3 is TGTGCCAGCAGCTTAGTGGGACAGAACACTGAAGCTTTCTTT. Translation gives CASSLVGQNTEAFF. The chain combines TRBV13 with TRBJ1-1; perhaps TRBD1 as D (6 bases). Trimming cost V 1 base and J 1 base, with 7 bases left between them. Germline V CDR1 and CDR2: PRHDT, FYEKMQ (reference sequence). The CDR3 loop spans 14 amino acids.

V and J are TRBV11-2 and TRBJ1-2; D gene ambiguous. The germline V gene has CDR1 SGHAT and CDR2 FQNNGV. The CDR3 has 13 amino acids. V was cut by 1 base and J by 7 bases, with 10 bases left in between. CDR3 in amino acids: CASSLGAGAGYTF. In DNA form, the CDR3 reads TGTGCCAGCAGCTTAGGGGCCGGCGCTGGCTACACCTTC.

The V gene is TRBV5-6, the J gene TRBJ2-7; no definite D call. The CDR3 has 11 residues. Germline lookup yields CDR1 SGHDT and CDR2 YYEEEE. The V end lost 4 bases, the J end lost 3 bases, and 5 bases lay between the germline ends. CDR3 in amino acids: CASSLYYEQYF. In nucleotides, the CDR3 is TGTGCCAGCAGCCTATACTACGAGCAGTACTTC.

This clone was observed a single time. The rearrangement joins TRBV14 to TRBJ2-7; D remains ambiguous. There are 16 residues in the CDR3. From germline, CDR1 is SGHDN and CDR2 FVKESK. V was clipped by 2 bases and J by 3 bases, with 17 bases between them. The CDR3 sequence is CASSQREGIAIYEQYF. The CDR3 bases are TGTGCCAGCAGCCAAAGAGAAGGGATCGCAATCTACGAGCAGTACTTC.

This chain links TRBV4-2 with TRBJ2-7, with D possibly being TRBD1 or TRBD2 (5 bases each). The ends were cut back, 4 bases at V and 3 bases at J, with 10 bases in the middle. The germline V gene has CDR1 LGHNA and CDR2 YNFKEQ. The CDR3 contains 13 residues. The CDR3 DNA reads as TGTGCCAGCAGCCCAGAGGGGCACTACGAGCAGTACTTC. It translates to CASSPEGHYEQYF.

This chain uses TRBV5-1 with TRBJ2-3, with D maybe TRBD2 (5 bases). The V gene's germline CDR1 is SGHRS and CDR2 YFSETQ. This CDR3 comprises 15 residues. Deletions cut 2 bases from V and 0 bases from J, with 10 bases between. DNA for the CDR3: TGCGCCAGCAGCTTCCGGGGAGCTAGCACAGATACGCAGTATTTT. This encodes CASSFRGASTDTQYF.

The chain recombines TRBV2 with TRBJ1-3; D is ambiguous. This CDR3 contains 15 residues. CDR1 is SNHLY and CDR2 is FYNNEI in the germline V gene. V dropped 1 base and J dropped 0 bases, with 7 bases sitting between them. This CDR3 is CASSEGMISGNTIYF. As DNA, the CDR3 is TGTGCCAGCAGTGAAGGAATGATCTCTGGAAACACCATATATTTT. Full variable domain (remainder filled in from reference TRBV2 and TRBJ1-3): EPEVTQTPSHQVTQMGQEVILRCVPISNHLYFYWYRQILGQKVEFLVSFYNNEISEKSEIFDDQFSVERPDGSNFTLKIRSTKLEDSAMYFCASSEGMISGNTIYFGEGSWLTVV.

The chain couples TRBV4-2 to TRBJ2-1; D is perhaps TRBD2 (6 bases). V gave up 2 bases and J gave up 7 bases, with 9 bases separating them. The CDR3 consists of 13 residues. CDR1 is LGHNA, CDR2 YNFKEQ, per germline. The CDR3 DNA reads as TGTGCCAGCAGCCAACAGGGAGGTAATGAGCAGTTCTTC. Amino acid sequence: CASSQQGGNEQFF.

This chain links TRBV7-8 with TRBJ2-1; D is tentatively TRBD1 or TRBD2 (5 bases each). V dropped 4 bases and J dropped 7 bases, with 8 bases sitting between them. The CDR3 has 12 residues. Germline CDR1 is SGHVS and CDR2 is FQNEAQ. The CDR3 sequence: CASSYWGNEQFF. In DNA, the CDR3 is TGTGCCAGCAGCTACTGGGGGAATGAGCAGTTCTTC. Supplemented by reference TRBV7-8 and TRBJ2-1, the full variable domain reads GAGVSQSPRYKVAKRGQDVALRCDPISGHVSLFWYQQALGQGPEFLTYFQNEAQLDKSGLPSDRFFAERPEGSVSTLKIQRTQQEDSAVYLCASSYWGNEQFFGPGTRLTVL.

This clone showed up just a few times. CDR3 coding DNA: TGCAGCGTTCAGGGAAGTAGCAATCAGCCCCAGCATTTT. The encoded protein is CSVQGSSNQPQHF. The chain employs TRBV29-1 and TRBJ1-5; tentatively, D is TRBD1 (5 bases). The CDR3 loop spans 13 amino acids. Trimming took 5 bases from V and 0 from J, leaving 8 bases between them. Per germline, CDR1 SQVTM and CDR2 ANQGSEA.

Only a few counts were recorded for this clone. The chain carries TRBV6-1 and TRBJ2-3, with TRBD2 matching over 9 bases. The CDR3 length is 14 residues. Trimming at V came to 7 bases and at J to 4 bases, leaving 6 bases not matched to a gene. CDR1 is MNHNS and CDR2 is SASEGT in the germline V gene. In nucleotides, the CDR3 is TGTGCCAGCACCCTAGCGGGGAGCCCAGATACGCAGTATTTT. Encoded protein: CASTLAGSPDTQYF.

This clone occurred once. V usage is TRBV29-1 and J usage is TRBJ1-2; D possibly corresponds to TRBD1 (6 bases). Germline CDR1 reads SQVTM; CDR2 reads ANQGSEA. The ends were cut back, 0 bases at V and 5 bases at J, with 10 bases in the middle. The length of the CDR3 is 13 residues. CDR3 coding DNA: TGCAGCGTTGAAGATCGGACAGCATATGGCTACACCTTC. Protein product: CSVEDRTAYGYTF.

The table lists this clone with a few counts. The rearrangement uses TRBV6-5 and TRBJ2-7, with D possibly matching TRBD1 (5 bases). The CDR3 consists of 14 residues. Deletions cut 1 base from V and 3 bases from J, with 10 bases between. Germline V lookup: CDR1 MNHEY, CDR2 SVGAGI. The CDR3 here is CASSYYPGLYEQYF. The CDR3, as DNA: TGTGCCAGCAGTTACTATCCAGGGCTCTACGAGCAGTACTTC.

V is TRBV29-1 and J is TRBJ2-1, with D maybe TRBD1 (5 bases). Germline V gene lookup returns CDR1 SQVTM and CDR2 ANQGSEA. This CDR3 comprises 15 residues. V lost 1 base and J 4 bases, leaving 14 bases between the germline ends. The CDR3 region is CSVEGGQRSYNEQFF. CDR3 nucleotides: TGCAGCGTTGAAGGGGGCCAGAGGAGTTACAATGAGCAGTTCTTC.

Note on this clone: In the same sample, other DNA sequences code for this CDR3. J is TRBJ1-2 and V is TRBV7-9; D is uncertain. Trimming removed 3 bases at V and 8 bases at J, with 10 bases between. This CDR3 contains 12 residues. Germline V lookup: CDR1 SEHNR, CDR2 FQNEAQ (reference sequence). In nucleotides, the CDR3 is TGTGCCAGCAGCTTGGGCAGCAGGGGCTACACCTTC. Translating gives CASSLGSRGYTF.

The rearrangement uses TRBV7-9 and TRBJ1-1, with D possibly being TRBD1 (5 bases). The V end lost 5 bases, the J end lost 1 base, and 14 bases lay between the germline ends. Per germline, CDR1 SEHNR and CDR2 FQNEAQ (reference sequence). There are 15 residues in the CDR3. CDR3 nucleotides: TGTGCCAGCAGCCCCCCGGGGCGAGGGAACACTGAAGCTTTCTTT. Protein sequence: CASSPPGRGNTEAFF.

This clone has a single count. In DNA form, the CDR3 reads TGCGCCAGCAGCCACAATAGGGACAGGGGATTTTATTCACCCCTCCACTTT. Amino acid sequence: CASSHNRDRGFYSPLHF. This chain connects TRBV4-1 to TRBJ1-6; 10 bases line up with TRBD1. Germline CDR1 is MGHRA and CDR2 is YSYEKL. V was pared by 3 bases and J by 8 bases, with 10 bases of the junction left unmatched. This CDR3 is built from 17 residues.

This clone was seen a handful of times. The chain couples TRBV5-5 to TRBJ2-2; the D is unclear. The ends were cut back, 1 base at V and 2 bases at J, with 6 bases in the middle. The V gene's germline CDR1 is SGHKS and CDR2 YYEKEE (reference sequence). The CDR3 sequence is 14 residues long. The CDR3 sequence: CASSLLENTGELFF. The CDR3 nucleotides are TGTGCCAGCAGCTTGTTGGAAAACACCGGGGAGCTGTTTTTT.

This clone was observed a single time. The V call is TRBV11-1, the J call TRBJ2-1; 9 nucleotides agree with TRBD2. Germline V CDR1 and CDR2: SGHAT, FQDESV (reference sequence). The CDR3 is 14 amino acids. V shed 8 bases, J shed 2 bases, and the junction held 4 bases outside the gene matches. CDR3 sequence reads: CASGAGGTYNEQFF. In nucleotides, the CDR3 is TGTGCCAGCGGAGCGGGGGGCACCTACAATGAGCAGTTCTTC.

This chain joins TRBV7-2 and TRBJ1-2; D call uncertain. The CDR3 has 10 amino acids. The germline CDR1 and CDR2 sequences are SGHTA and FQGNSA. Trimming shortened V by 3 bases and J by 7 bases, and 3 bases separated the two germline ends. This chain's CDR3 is CASSFVGYTF. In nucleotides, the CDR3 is TGTGCCAGCAGCTTTGTTGGCTACACCTTC.

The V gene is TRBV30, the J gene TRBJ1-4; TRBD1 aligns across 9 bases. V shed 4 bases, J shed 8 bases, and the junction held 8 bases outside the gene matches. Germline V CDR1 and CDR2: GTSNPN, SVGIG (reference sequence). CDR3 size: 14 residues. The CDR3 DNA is TGTGCCTGGAACCCGGGGACAGGGAAGGAAAAACTGTTTTTT. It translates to CAWNPGTGKEKLFF.

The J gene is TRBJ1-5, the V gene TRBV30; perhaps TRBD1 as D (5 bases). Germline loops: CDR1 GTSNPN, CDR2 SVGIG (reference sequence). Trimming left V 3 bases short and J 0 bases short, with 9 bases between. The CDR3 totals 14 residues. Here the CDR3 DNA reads TGTGCCTGGAGCCAGGGTTTTAGCAATCAGCCCCAGCATTTT. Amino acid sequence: CAWSQGFSNQPQHF. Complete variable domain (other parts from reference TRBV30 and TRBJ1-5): SQTIHQWPATLVQPVGSPLSLECTVEGTSNPNLYWYRQAAGRGLQLLFYSVGIGQISSEVPQNLSASRPQDRQFILSSKKLLLSDSGFYLCAWSQGFSNQPQHFGDGTRLSIL.

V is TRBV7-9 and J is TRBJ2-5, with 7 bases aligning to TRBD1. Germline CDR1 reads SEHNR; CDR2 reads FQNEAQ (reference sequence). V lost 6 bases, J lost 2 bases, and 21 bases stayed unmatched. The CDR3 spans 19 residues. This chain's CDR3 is CASRAGTVTYPSPQETQYF. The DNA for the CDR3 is TGTGCCAGCAGAGCCGGGACAGTGACCTACCCCTCTCCACAAGAGACCCAGTACTTC.